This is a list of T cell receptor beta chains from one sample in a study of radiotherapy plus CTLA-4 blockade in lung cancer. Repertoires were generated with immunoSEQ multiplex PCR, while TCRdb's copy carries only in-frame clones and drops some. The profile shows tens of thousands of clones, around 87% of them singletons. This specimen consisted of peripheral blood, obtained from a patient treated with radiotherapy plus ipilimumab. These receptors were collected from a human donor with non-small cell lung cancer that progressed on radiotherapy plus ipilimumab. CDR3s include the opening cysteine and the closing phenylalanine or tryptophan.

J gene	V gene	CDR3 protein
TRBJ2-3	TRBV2	CASREGQVGRTDTQYF
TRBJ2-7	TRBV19	CASSIRPGQGPYEQYF
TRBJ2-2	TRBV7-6	CASSLVSGQGSGELFF
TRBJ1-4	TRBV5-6	CASSSSGGSSNEKLFF
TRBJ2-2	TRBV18	CASSENTGELFF
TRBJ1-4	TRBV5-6	CASTVQGEQYEKLFF
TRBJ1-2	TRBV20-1	CSARGSYGYTF
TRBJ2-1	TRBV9	CASTLGGGVLNEQFF
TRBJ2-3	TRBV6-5	CASSPPGTGDTQYF
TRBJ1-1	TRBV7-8	CASSFWGTGGSGTEAFF
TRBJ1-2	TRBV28	CARIADRTFYGYTF
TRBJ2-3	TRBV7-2	CASSLQGRGSDTQYF
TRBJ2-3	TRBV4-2	CASSQGTAEDTQYF
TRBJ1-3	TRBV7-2	CASTGSGNTIYF
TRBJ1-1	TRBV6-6	CASRTGDTEAFF
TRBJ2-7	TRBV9	CASSVELAGVGYEQYF
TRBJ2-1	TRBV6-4	CASSPDRGNEQFF
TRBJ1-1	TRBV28	CASSLRAESEAFF
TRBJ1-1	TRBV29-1	CSVDSGGTEAFF
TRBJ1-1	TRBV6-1	CASRPYEVGTEAFF
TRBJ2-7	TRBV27	CASSSVGGEQYF
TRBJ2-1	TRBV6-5	CASSYRQGLEQFF
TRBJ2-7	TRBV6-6	CASVSPGNYEQYF
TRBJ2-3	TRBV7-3	CASSLLPGPDTQYF
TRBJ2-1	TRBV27	CASSLSGRYNNEQFF
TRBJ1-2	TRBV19	CASSIAQGNLGYGYTF
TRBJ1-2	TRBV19	CATNPDRVYGYTF
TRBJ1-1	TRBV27	CASRSPAREAFF
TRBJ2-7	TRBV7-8	CASNTRGGRSYEQYF
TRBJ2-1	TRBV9	CASSQAGTSGSHEQFF
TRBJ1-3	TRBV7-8	CASSPSGGPGNTIYF
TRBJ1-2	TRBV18	CASSPGQGGGGYTF
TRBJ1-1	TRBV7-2	CASSPSGLNTEAFF
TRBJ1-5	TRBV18	CASSPGANQPQHF
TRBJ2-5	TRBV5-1	CASSLGLGETQYF
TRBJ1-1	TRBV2	CASSLTGQGNTEAFF
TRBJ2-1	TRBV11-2	CASSLERTSGVDEQFF
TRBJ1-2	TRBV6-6	CASSLRDGYTF
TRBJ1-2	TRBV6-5	CASSYTRQRNYGYTF
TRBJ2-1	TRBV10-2	CASSEGNEQFF
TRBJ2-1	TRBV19	CASTELAGGPKLDYEQFF
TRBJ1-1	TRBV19	CASSIGGDRLNTEAFF
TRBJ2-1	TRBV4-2	CASSQDPAGGLREQFF
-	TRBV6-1	CASKAGGYEQYF
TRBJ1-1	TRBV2	CASSKPTGENTEAFF
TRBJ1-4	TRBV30	CAWSVGGALIAPFF
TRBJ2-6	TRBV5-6	CASSPGPGQGVSGANVLTF
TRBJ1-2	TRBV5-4	CASSLEGGNYGYTF
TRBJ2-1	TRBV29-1	CSGLQGANEQFF
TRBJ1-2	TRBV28	CASSFPVGGASNYGYTF
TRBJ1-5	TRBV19	CASKGGDRAFYSNQPQHF
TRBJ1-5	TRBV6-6	CARQDYQPQHF
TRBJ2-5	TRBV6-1	CASSYRGEDQETQYF
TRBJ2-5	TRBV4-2	CASSSGGPSETQYF
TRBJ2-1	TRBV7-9	CASRGLAGGLTANEQFF